The text below deals with one TCR beta chain. Its target is not known. The data are from a study of T cells in localized non-small cell lung cancer. V lost 4 bases, J lost 7 bases, and 20 bases lay in between. Germline V gene sequence: CDR1 SGHRS, CDR2 YFSETQ. The CDR3 runs 16 residues. General observations from the study: A denser population of T cells in blood accompanied longer overall survival. Heterogeneity cannot be ruled out, as sequencing used one tumor region only. In uninvolved adjacent lung, T cell clonality reached its highest value, exceeding tumor. Detection in adjacent lung was observed for a median around 59 of the top 100 tumor clones.

The assay was immunoSEQ multiplex PCR, and TCRdb's table has in-frame clones only and misses some. The sample shows about 74,000 clones, around 85% of them seen only once. The chain uses TRBV5-1 and TRBJ1-4, with D unclear. Material: peripheral blood, obtained before any cancer treatment. The clonotype originates from a female donor of 60 years or more with stage I lung adenocarcinoma. CDR3 nucleotides: TGCGCCAGCAGCCTAGGCCCGACGTCCGTTTTTGAAAAACTGTTTTTT. Amino acids: CASSLGPTSVFEKLFF.